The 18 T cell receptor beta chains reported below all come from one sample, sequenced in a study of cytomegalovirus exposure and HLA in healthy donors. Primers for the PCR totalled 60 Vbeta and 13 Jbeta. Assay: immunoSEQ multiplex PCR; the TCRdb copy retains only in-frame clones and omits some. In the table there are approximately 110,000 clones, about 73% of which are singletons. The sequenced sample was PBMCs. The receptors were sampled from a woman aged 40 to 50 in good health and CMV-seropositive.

CDR3 sequence (DNA): TGTGCCAGCAGCCCCCGGACAACAGCCAAAAACATTCAGTACTTC. Translation gives CASSPRTTAKNIQYF. This chain connects TRBV7-2 to TRBJ2-4, with D possibly being TRBD1 (5 bases). V lost 5 bases and J lost 0, with 11 bases in between. Germline CDR1 and CDR2: SGHTA and FQGNSA. The CDR3 sequence is 15 residues long.

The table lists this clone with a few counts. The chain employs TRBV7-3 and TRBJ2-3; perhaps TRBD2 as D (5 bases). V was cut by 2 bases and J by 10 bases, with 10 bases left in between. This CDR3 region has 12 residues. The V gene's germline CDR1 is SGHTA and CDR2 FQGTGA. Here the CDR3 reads CASSLDYVPQYF. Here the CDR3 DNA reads TGTGCCAGCAGCTTAGACTACGTGCCGCAGTATTTT.

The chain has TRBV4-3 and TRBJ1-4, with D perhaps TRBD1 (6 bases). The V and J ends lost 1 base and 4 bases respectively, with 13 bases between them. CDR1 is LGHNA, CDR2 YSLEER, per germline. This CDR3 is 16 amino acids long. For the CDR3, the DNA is TGCGCCAGCAGCCAAGTACGCGGACAGCTTAATGAAAAACTGTTTTTT. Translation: CASSQVRGQLNEKLFF.

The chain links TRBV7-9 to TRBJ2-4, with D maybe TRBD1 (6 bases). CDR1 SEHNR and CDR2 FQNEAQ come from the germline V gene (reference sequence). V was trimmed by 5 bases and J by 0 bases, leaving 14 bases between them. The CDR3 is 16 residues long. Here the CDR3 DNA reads TGTGCCAGCAGCCCTGCGAGGGGGATAGCCAAAAACATTCAGTACTTC. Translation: CASSPARGIAKNIQYF.

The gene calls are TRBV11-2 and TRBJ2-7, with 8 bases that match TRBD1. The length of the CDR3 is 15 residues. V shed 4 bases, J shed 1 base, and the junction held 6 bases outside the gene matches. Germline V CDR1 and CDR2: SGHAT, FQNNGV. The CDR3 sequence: CASSYDGQGSYEQYF. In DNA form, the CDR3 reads TGTGCCAGCAGCTACGACGGACAGGGTTCCTACGAGCAGTACTTC.

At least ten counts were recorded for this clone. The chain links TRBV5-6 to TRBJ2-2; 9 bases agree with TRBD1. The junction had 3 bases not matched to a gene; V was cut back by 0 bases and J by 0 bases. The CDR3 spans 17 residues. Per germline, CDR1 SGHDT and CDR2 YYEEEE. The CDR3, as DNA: TGTGCCAGCAGCTTGGTGAGGGACAGGGCGAACACCGGGGAGCTGTTTTTT. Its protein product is CASSLVRDRANTGELFF.

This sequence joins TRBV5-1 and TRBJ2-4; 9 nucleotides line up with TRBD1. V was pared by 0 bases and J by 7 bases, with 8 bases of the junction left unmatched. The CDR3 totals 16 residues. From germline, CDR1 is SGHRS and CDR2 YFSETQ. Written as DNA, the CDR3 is TGCGCCAGCAGCTTGGCCATCGGGACAGGGACGAACATTCAGTACTTC. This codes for CASSLAIGTGTNIQYF.

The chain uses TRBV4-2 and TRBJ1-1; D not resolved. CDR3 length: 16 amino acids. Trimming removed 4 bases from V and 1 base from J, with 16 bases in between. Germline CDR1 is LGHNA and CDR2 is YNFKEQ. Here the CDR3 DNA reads TGTGCCAGCAGCCGGGAGCTTCTTTCGGGGAACACTGAAGCTTTCTTT. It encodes CASSRELLSGNTEAFF.

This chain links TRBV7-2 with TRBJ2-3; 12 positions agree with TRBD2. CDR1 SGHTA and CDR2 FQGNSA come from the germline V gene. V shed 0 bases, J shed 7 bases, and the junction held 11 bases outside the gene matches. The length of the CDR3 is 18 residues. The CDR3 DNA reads TGTGCCAGCAGCTTAGCGCCCGCTAGCGGGGGGGCTTGGAATACGCAGTATTTT. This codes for CASSLAPASGGAWNTQYF.

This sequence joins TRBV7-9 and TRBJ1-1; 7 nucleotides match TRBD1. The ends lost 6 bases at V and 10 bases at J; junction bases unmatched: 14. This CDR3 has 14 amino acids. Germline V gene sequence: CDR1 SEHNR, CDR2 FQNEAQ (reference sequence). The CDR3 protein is CASSFPTGDYRAFF. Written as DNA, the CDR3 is TGTGCCAGCAGTTTTCCAACAGGGGATTATCGAGCTTTCTTT. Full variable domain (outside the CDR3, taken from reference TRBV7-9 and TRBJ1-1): DTGVSQNPRHKITKRGQNVTFRCDPISEHNRLYWYRQTLGQGPEFLTYFQNEAQLEKSRLLSDRFSAERPKGSFSTLEIQRTEQGDSAMYLCASSFPTGDYRAFFGQGTRLTVV.

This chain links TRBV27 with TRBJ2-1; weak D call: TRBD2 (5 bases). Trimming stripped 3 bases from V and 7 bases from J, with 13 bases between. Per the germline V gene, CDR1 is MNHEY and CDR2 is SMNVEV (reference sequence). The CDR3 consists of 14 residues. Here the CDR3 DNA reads TGTGCCAGCAGTTTCAGCGTGGGCGGGAATGAGCAGTTCTTC. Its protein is CASSFSVGGNEQFF.

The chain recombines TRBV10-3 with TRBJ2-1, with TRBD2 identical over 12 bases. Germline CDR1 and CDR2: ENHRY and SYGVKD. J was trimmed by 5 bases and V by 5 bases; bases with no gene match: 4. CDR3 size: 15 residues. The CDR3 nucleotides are TGTGCCATCAGTCCTGGACTAGCGGGGAACAATGAGCAGTTCTTC. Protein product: CAISPGLAGNNEQFF.

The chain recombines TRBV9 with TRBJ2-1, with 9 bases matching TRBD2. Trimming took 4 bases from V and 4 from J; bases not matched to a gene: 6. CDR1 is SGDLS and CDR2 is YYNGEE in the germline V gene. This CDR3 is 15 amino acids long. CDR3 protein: CASSSDSGGYNEQFF. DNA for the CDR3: TGTGCCAGCAGCTCTGATAGCGGGGGTTACAATGAGCAGTTCTTC.

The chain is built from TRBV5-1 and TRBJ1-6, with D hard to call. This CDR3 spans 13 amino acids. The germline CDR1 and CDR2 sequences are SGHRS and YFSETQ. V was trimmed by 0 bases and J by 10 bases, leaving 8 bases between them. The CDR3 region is CASSLAEGSPLHF. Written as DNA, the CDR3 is TGCGCCAGCAGCTTGGCCGAGGGCTCACCCCTCCACTTT.

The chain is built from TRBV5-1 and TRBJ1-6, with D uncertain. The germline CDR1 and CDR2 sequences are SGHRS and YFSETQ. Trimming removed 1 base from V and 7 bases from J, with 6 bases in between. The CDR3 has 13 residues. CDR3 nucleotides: TGCGCCAGCAGCTTGACCGCGAATTCACCCCTCCACTTT. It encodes CASSLTANSPLHF.

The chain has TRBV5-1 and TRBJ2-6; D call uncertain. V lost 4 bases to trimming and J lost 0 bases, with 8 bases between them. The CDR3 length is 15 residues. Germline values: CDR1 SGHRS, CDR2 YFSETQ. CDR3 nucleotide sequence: TGCGCCAGCAGCACCGAGAACTCTGGGGCCAACGTCCTGACTTTC. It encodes CASSTENSGANVLTF.

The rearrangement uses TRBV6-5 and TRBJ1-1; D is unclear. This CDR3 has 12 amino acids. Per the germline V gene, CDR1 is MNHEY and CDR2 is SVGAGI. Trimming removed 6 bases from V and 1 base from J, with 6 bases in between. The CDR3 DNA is TGTGCCAGCAGCAAACAGAACACTGAAGCTTTCTTT. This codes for CASSKQNTEAFF.

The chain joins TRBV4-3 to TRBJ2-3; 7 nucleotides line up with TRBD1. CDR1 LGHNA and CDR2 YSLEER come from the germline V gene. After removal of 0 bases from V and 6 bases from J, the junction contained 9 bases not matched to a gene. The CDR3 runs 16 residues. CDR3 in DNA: TGCGCCAGCAGCCAAGATCTGACAGGGCTCGGTGATACGCAGTATTTT. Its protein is CASSQDLTGLGDTQYF.